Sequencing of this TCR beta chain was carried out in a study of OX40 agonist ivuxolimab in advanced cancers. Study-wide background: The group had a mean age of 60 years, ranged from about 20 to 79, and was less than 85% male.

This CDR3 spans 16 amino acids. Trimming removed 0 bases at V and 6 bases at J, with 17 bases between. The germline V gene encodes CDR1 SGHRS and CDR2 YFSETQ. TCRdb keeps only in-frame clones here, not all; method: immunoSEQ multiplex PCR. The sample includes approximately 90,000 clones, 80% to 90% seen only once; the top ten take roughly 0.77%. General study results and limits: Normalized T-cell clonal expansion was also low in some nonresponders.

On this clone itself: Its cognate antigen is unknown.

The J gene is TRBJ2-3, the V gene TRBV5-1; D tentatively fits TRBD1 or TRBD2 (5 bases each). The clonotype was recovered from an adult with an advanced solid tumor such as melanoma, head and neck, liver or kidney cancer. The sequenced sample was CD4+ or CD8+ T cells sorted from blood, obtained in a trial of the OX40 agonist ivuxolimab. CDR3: CASSLAGRIEGDTQYF. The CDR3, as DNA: TGCGCCAGCAGCTTGGCGGGGCGGATAGAGGGGGATACGCAGTATTTT.